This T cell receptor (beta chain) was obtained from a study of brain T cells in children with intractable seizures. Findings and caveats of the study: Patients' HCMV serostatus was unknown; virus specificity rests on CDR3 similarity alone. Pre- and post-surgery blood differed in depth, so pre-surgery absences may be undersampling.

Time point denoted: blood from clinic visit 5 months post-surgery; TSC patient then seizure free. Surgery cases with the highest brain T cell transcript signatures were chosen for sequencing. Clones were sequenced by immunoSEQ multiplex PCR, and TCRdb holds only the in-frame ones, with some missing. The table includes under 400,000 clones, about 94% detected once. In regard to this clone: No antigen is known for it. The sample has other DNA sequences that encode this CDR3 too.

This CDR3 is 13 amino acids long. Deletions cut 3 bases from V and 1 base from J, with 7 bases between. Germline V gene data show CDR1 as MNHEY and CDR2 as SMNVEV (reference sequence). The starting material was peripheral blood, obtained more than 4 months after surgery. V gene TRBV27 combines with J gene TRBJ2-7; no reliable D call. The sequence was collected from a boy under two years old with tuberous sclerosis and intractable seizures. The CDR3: CASSFRGSYEQYF. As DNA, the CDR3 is TGTGCCAGCAGTTTCCGCGGATCCTACGAGCAGTACTTC.